A single sample gave rise to the 32 T cell receptor beta chains below, sequenced in a study of shared clonotypes between healthy human individuals. Assay: immunoSEQ multiplex PCR; the TCRdb copy retains only in-frame clones and omits some. The repertoire consists of around 2,000,000 clones, with 85% to 95% occurring once and the leading ten covering under 2%. Only CD45RO-negative cells positively selected for CCR7 counted as naive CD8 cells, so terminally differentiated effector memory CD45RA+ cells were excluded. Specimen: naive CD8+ T cells from PBMCs. The source is a man aged 18 to 30 in good health. Some clones in this sample may be carry-over from other donors' samples.

The chain employs TRBV9 and TRBJ2-2; D ambiguous. Germline V gene sequence: CDR1 SGDLS, CDR2 YYNGEE. Between the trimmed V and J ends, which lost 2 bases and 5 bases, there was a span of 7 bases. This CDR3 region has 13 residues. The CDR3 loop is CASSVFGTGELFF. CDR3 nucleotides: TGTGCCAGCAGCGTCTTTGGGACCGGGGAGCTGTTTTTT.

Only a few counts were recorded for this clone. This CDR3 is also generated by other DNA sequences in the sample. J is TRBJ2-7 and V is TRBV11-2; D uncertain. The CDR3 runs to 12 residues. The germline V and J ends were trimmed by 1 base and 4 bases, with 5 bases remaining between them. In germline, CDR1 is SGHAT, CDR2 FQNNGV. As DNA, the CDR3 is TGTGCCAGCAGCTTAGCTACGTACGAGCAGTACTTC. Protein product: CASSLATYEQYF.

The chain joins TRBV5-1 to TRBJ2-7; a weak D match, TRBD2 (6 bases). Trimming removed 0 bases at V and 3 bases at J, with 7 bases between. CDR1 is SGHRS and CDR2 is YFSETQ in the germline V gene. This CDR3 region has 13 residues. The CDR3 is CASSLVEGYEQYF. The CDR3 DNA sequence: TGCGCCAGCAGCTTGGTGGAGGGCTACGAGCAGTACTTC.

This rearrangement joins TRBV25-1 to TRBJ1-2; D call uncertain. The CDR3 runs to 15 residues. Deletions cut 5 bases from V and 6 bases from J, with 19 bases between. CDR1 and CDR2 from the germline V gene are MGHDK and SYGVNS. CDR3 DNA: TGTGCCAGCAGTTCACGGACCCTGTCCATACATGGCTACACCTTC. Translating it yields CASSSRTLSIHGYTF.

J is TRBJ2-7 and V is TRBV9; TRBD2 matches 9 bases. V trimming: 0 bases; J trimming: 3 bases; junction bases outside the gene matches: 4. The length of the CDR3 is 15 residues. Germline V gene data show CDR1 as SGDLS and CDR2 as YYNGEE. DNA of the CDR3: TGTGCCAGCAGCGTAGCTCCTAGCGGGGACTACGAGCAGTACTTC. Its translation is CASSVAPSGDYEQYF.

CDR3 region: CASRVRLAVLEFF. As DNA, the CDR3 is TGTGCCAGCAGGGTCAGACTAGCGGTACTGGAGTTCTTC. V and J are TRBV2 and TRBJ2-1, with TRBD2 matching 9 bases. The germline V gene has CDR1 SNHLY and CDR2 FYNNEI. The CDR3 is 13 residues long. Trimming removed 6 bases from V and 14 bases from J; junction bases left unmatched: 11.

This chain links TRBV7-9 with TRBJ2-7; 10 bases line up with TRBD1. Germline CDR1 and CDR2: SEHNR and FQNEAQ (reference sequence). V lost 3 bases to trimming and J lost 4 bases; unmatched junction nucleotides: 3. The CDR3 runs to 14 residues. The CDR3 DNA reads TGTGCCAGCAGCTTTGACAGGGGGCCATACGAGCAGTACTTC. It specifies CASSFDRGPYEQYF.

This chain links TRBV5-1 with TRBJ1-1; D unresolved. CDR1 is SGHRS, CDR2 YFSETQ, per germline. Trimming removed 6 bases at V and 4 bases at J, with 34 bases between. This CDR3 comprises 20 residues. CDR3 region: CASTLGPVGATVTIITEAFF. The CDR3 DNA follows: TGCGCCAGCACCTTAGGGCCGGTGGGAGCCACAGTGACGATTATCACTGAAGCTTTCTTT.

The gene calls are TRBV15 and TRBJ1-2, with TRBD1 identical over 8 bases. V lost 5 bases, J lost 8 bases, and 10 bases stayed unmatched. The CDR3 length is 14 residues. Germline CDR1 LNHNV, CDR2 YYDKDF (reference sequence). The CDR3 nucleotides read TGTGCCACCAGCGGACCCGACAGGGGACGGGGCTACACCTTC. Amino acid sequence: CATSGPDRGRGYTF.

The J gene is TRBJ1-1, the V gene TRBV4-3; the D is unclear. CDR1 is LGHNA and CDR2 is YSLEER in the germline V gene. Deletions cut 1 base from V and 3 bases from J, with 15 bases between. The CDR3 is made up of 16 amino acids. In DNA, the CDR3 is TGCGCCAGCAGCCAAGGAACCCCCCCGGCGGACACTGAAGCTTTCTTT. Translation: CASSQGTPPADTEAFF.

The chain uses TRBV5-1 and TRBJ2-3, with 14 bases identical to TRBD2. V gave up 4 bases and J gave up 4 bases; unmatched junction bases: 2. Germline loops: CDR1 SGHRS, CDR2 YFSETQ. The CDR3 loop spans 15 amino acids. CDR3 DNA sequence: TGCGCCAGCAGCCCGACTAGCGGGAGGGCAGATACGCAGTATTTT. This codes for CASSPTSGRADTQYF.

V is TRBV28 and J is TRBJ1-2, with TRBD1 matching over 12 bases. CDR3 length: 18 amino acids. Unmatched junction bases numbered 12, after V lost 5 bases and J lost 2 bases. Germline V CDR1 and CDR2: MDHEN, SYDVKM. The CDR3 here is CASSPLIRDRGQNYGYTF. The CDR3 coding sequence is TGTGCCAGCAGTCCCCTTATCCGGGACAGGGGGCAGAACTATGGCTACACCTTC.

V gene TRBV27 combines with J gene TRBJ2-7; weak D call: TRBD2 (6 bases). The germline V gene has CDR1 MNHEY and CDR2 SMNVEV (reference sequence). The length of the CDR3 is 15 residues. V lost 3 bases to trimming and J lost 3 bases, with 15 bases between them. The CDR3 DNA reads as TGTGCCAGCAGTTTCGGGGGACTGGGAATCTACGAGCAGTACTTC. This codes for CASSFGGLGIYEQYF.

V and J are TRBV7-9 and TRBJ1-1; no clear D. V lost 11 bases to trimming and J lost 1 base, with 14 bases between them. Looked up from germline, CDR1 is SEHNR and CDR2 is FQNEAQ (reference sequence). This CDR3 comprises 13 residues. The CDR3 DNA is TGTGCCTTTCAGGACGGATCGAACACTGAAGCTTTCTTT. Translated, it gives CAFQDGSNTEAFF.

This chain joins TRBV4-3 and TRBJ2-7; the D gene is possibly TRBD2 (5 bases). Deletions cut 0 bases from V and 0 bases from J, with 15 bases between. The CDR3 extends over 17 amino acids. Germline assignment: CDR1 LGHNA and CDR2 YSLEER. CDR3: CASSQDLYGEYSYEQYF. CDR3 in DNA: TGCGCCAGCAGCCAAGATCTTTACGGGGAGTACTCCTACGAGCAGTACTTC.

The rearrangement links TRBV7-9 to TRBJ1-1, with TRBD1 as a possible D gene (6 bases). CDR3 length equals 13 residues. Germline CDR1 is SEHNR and CDR2 is FQNEAQ (reference sequence). The V and J ends lost 5 bases and 6 bases respectively, with 13 bases between them. The CDR3: CASSQQGAPEAFF. DNA of the CDR3: TGTGCCAGCAGCCAACAGGGTGCCCCTGAAGCTTTCTTT.

The V call is TRBV6-1, the J call TRBJ2-7, with D unclear. The CDR3 sequence is 15 residues long. Germline loops: CDR1 MNHNS, CDR2 SASEGT. Trimming removed 2 bases at V and 3 bases at J, with 14 bases between. CDR3 coding DNA: TGTGCCAGCAGTGAAATGCCGGCAGCGAACTACGAGCAGTACTTC. Amino acids: CASSEMPAANYEQYF.

This clone has only a few counts. Other DNA sequences in this specimen translate into the identical CDR3. This chain connects TRBV30 to TRBJ2-7; D gene uncertain. Trimming left V 1 base short and J 3 bases short, with 4 bases between. The CDR3 is made up of 11 amino acids. Germline values: CDR1 GTSNPN, CDR2 SVGIG (reference sequence). CDR3 sequence reads: CAWSGGYEQYF. The CDR3 region has the DNA TGTGCCTGGAGTGGGGGCTACGAGCAGTACTTC.

This clone was counted once. The chain carries TRBV4-1 and TRBJ2-5; D call uncertain. The CDR3 is made up of 16 amino acids. Germline-derived CDR1 and CDR2 are MGHRA and YSYEKL. Trimming cost V 1 base and J 4 bases, with 16 bases left between them. CDR3 in DNA: TGCGCCAGCAGCCAAGTGATAGACGGCGATGGAGAGACCCAGTACTTC. This translates into CASSQVIDGDGETQYF.

The J gene is TRBJ1-5, the V gene TRBV4-2, with D unclear. The germline V gene encodes CDR1 LGHNA and CDR2 YNFKEQ. Trimming left V 0 bases short and J 3 bases short, with 6 bases between. This CDR3 comprises 14 residues. The CDR3: CASSQERANQPQHF. The CDR3 coding sequence is TGTGCCAGCAGCCAAGAGAGGGCCAATCAGCCCCAGCATTTT.

This sequence joins TRBV11-2 and TRBJ1-2; possible D gene TRBD1, 6 bases. V shed 3 bases and J shed 2 bases, with 7 bases lying between them. Germline V gene data show CDR1 as SGHAT and CDR2 as FQNNGV. CDR3 length: 13 residues. The CDR3 coding sequence is TGTGCCAGCAGCTTCACAGGGAACTATGGCTACACCTTC. It translates to CASSFTGNYGYTF.

This CDR3 reads CASSLTAGAYEQYF. The CDR3 DNA reads TGTGCCAGCAGCTTAACAGCCGGTGCCTACGAGCAGTACTTC. This chain connects TRBV7-3 to TRBJ2-7; D not resolved. V was trimmed by 0 bases and J by 2 bases, leaving 8 bases between them. Germline CDR1 SGHTA, CDR2 FQGTGA. This CDR3 is built from 14 residues.

The CDR3 DNA sequence: TGCGCCATATGGGACTTGATCTCTTCTAGCACAGATACGCAGTATTTT. Amino acids: CAIWDLISSSTDTQYF. The genes are TRBV10-2 and TRBJ2-3; a possible D gene is TRBD2 (6 bases). The germline V and J ends were trimmed by 10 bases and 0 bases, with 20 bases remaining between them. The CDR3 length is 16 residues. CDR1 and CDR2 from the germline V gene are WSHSY and SAAADI.

The chain has TRBV5-1 and TRBJ2-7; no definite D call. Germline CDR1 SGHRS, CDR2 YFSETQ. The V end was cut by 0 bases, the J end by 6 bases, with 7 bases between. The length of the CDR3 is 12 residues. CDR3 bases: TGCGCCAGCAGCTTGGTTGGACGCGAGCAGTACTTC. Its protein product is CASSLVGREQYF.

This clone was seen only once. The chain recombines TRBV19 with TRBJ2-2; D not resolved. The germline gives CDR1 LNHDA, CDR2 SQIVND (reference sequence). V was cut by 4 bases and J by 3 bases, with 6 bases left in between. This CDR3 contains 13 residues. The DNA of the CDR3 is TGTGCCAGTAGTACCGACTACACCGGGGAGCTGTTTTTT. It encodes CASSTDYTGELFF.

This clone was counted once. The chain links TRBV29-1 to TRBJ2-6; D remains ambiguous. Germline V lookup: CDR1 SQVTM, CDR2 ANQGSEA. There are 15 residues in the CDR3. Trimming left V 1 base short and J 0 bases short, with 7 bases between. CDR3 nucleotide sequence: TGCAGCGTTGAAGTGTCGAGCTCTGGGGCCAACGTCCTGACTTTC. Translation gives CSVEVSSSGANVLTF.

This chain links TRBV5-6 with TRBJ1-5; D ambiguous. CDR3 length: 13 residues. Germline loops: CDR1 SGHDT, CDR2 YYEEEE. V lost 5 bases, J lost 8 bases, and 14 bases lay in between. This CDR3 is CASSSEGNKPQHF. The CDR3 bases are TGTGCCAGCAGTTCGGAAGGGAATAAGCCCCAGCATTTT.

This clone was counted once. CDR3: CASSSLQGSYYEQYF. The CDR3 DNA reads TGTGCCAGTAGTAGTCTGCAGGGCTCCTACTACGAGCAGTACTTC. The chain has TRBV19 and TRBJ2-7, with D possibly TRBD1 on 5 matching bases. The germline V gene has CDR1 LNHDA and CDR2 SQIVND (reference sequence). V dropped 4 bases and J dropped 3 bases, with 16 bases sitting between them. The CDR3 has 15 residues.

The rearrangement uses TRBV14 and TRBJ1-1; TRBD1 agrees at 7 bases. Trimming removed 7 bases from V and 5 bases from J; junction bases left unmatched: 13. The CDR3 covers 15 residues. Germline-derived CDR1 and CDR2 are SGHDN and FVKESK. The CDR3 loop is CASTPSTTGWTEAFF. The CDR3 DNA reads as TGTGCCAGCACCCCCTCGACGACAGGGTGGACTGAAGCTTTCTTT.

Notes on this clone: Within the sample, other DNA sequences also encode this same CDR3. The V and J genes are TRBV7-9 and TRBJ2-7; 11 bases are a match to TRBD2. The CDR3 sequence is 15 residues long. From germline, CDR1 is SEHNR and CDR2 FQNEAQ (reference sequence). Unmatched junction bases numbered 2, after V lost 4 bases and J lost 0 bases. CDR3 nucleotide sequence: TGTGCCAGCAGCTCGGGGACTAGCGGCTCCTACGAGCAGTACTTC. It yields the protein CASSSGTSGSYEQYF.

The chain recombines TRBV30 with TRBJ2-5; TRBD1 agrees at 9 bases. The CDR3 runs to 14 residues. With 1 base clipped from V and 5 bases from J, the junction kept 5 bases outside the gene matches. CDR1 is GTSNPN, CDR2 SVGIG, per germline (reference sequence). CDR3 bases: TGTGCCTGGAGTGAGGGACAGGGACGGGAGACCCAGTACTTC. It translates to CAWSEGQGRETQYF.

The chain links TRBV18 to TRBJ1-1; D unresolved. Germline V CDR1 and CDR2: KGHSH, LQKENI. V was cut by 2 bases and J by 0 bases, with 10 bases left in between. The CDR3 is 15 amino acids. In DNA form, the CDR3 reads TGTGCCAGCTCACCAGGGAGGACTTTGAACACTGAAGCTTTCTTT. It codes for CASSPGRTLNTEAFF.